Presented here are 32 T cell receptor beta chains from one specimen sequenced in a study of cytotoxic CD8 clonotypes in ibrutinib-treated CLL. Data came from immunoSEQ multiplex PCR; TCRdb stores just in-frame clones and leaves some out. The table has about 140,000 clones, around 81% seen once. Sequences were derived from PBMCs, sampled after 36 months of ibrutinib treatment. The receptors originated from a human donor with chronic lymphocytic leukemia.

This sequence joins TRBV27 and TRBJ1-2; no clear D. The germline V and J ends were trimmed by 5 bases and 7 bases, with 14 bases remaining between them. The CDR3 runs to 13 residues. Looked up from germline, CDR1 is MNHEY and CDR2 is SMNVEV (reference sequence). The CDR3 region is CASSTRGGFGYTF. DNA for the CDR3: TGTGCCAGCAGTACCCGGGGAGGGTTTGGCTACACCTTC.

CDR3 region: CASTAGGANYGYTF. The CDR3 DNA follows: TGTGCCAGCACCGCCGGAGGAGCTAACTATGGCTACACCTTC. The rearrangement joins TRBV6-1 to TRBJ1-2; unclear D gene. The V and J ends lost 7 bases and 0 bases respectively, with 12 bases between them. The CDR3 contains 14 residues. From germline, CDR1 is MNHNS and CDR2 SASEGT.

The V and J genes are TRBV6-5 and TRBJ1-1; D call uncertain. CDR1 is MNHEY and CDR2 is SVGAGI in the germline V gene. The ends were cut back, 0 bases at V and 5 bases at J, with 16 bases in the middle. CDR3 size: 16 residues. The CDR3 region is CASSYSIQFAFTEAFF. The CDR3 DNA is TGTGCCAGCAGTTACTCGATCCAGTTCGCGTTTACTGAAGCTTTCTTT.

The gene calls are TRBV27 and TRBJ2-5; TRBD1 or TRBD2 may be the D gene (6 bases each). V lost 6 bases and J 5 bases, leaving 16 bases between the germline ends. This CDR3 is built from 14 residues. CDR1 and CDR2 (germline): MNHEY, SMNVEV (reference sequence). CDR3 nucleotides: TGTGCCAGCAGCCCGGAAGGGGGGTGGGAGACCCAGTACTTC. Its protein product is CASSPEGGWETQYF.

The table lists this clone with a count of one. This CDR3 reads CASGSFGEQYF. CDR3 DNA: TGCGCCAGCGGGAGTTTCGGCGAGCAGTACTTC. The rearrangement links TRBV10-1 to TRBJ2-7; TRBD2 might be the D (5 bases). V was trimmed by 8 bases and J by 6 bases, leaving 11 bases between them. CDR3 length: 11 residues. Germline CDR1 WNHNN, CDR2 SYGVQD (reference sequence).

J is TRBJ2-3 and V is TRBV19, with D unresolved. Per the germline V gene, CDR1 is LNHDA and CDR2 is SQIVND (reference sequence). Trimming left V 3 bases short and J 2 bases short, with 9 bases between. This CDR3 region has 14 residues. CDR3 protein: CASSILHPTDTQYF. The CDR3 region has the DNA TGTGCCAGTAGTATTTTGCATCCCACAGATACGCAGTATTTT.

The chain links TRBV9 to TRBJ2-1, with D perhaps TRBD1 (6 bases). The CDR3 loop spans 12 amino acids. V was cut by 3 bases and J by 7 bases, with 8 bases left in between. Germline-derived CDR1 and CDR2 are SGDLS and YYNGEE. The CDR3 spells CASSATGNEQFF. The CDR3 DNA follows: TGTGCCAGCAGCGCTACAGGGAATGAGCAGTTCTTC.

The chain employs TRBV7-9 and TRBJ1-2; 9 nucleotides match TRBD1. Germline V gene lookup returns CDR1 SEHNR and CDR2 FQNEAQ (reference sequence). V trimming: 5 bases; J trimming: 4 bases; junction bases outside the gene matches: 5. The CDR3 is 14 residues long. CDR3 nucleotide sequence: TGTGCCAGCAGCCCCAGGACAGGGGTCTATGGCTACACCTTC. Translated: CASSPRTGVYGYTF.

V gene TRBV6-5 combines with J gene TRBJ2-3, with 8 bases lining up with TRBD2. In germline, CDR1 is MNHEY, CDR2 SVGAGI. The V and J ends lost 0 bases and 2 bases, in that order; junction bases with no gene match: 4. CDR3 size: 16 residues. CDR3 nucleotides: TGTGCCAGCAGTTACTCCCTCGGGGGGGACACAGATACGCAGTATTTT. This translates into CASSYSLGGDTDTQYF.

This clone was found a few times. The CDR3 DNA follows: TGTGCCAGCAGCGTAGCTAATCGGATCCAACAGTATTTT. As protein: CASSVANRIQQYF. The chain has TRBV9 and TRBJ2-3, with D uncertain. Germline V gene sequence: CDR1 SGDLS, CDR2 YYNGEE. The V end lost 0 bases, the J end lost 12 bases, and 14 bases lay between the germline ends. CDR3 length equals 13 residues.

The V call is TRBV7-2, the J call TRBJ1-1, with TRBD1 identical over 8 bases. This CDR3 region has 14 residues. Unmatched junction bases numbered 4, after V lost 5 bases and J lost 2 bases. Germline CDR1 and CDR2: SGHTA and FQGNSA. CDR3 residues: CASSRQGSNTEAFF. The CDR3 bases are TGTGCCAGCAGCCGACAGGGGAGTAACACTGAAGCTTTCTTT.

The V call is TRBV5-1, the J call TRBJ1-1; TRBD1 is a possible D gene (5 bases). Trimming removed 3 bases at V and 0 bases at J, with 15 bases between. This CDR3 contains 16 residues. CDR1 and CDR2 from the germline V gene are SGHRS and YFSETQ. The CDR3 DNA reads as TGCGCCAGCAGCTCCCTTGGGACGGAGGTGAACACTGAAGCTTTCTTT. This codes for CASSSLGTEVNTEAFF.

Written as DNA, the CDR3 is TGTGCCAGCAAGCAGGGGAATTCTAATGAAAAACTGTTTTTT. Protein: CASKQGNSNEKLFF. The chain uses TRBV6-5 and TRBJ1-4, with D perhaps matching TRBD1 (6 bases). V was trimmed by 7 bases and J by 3 bases, leaving 12 bases between them. From germline, CDR1 is MNHEY and CDR2 SVGAGI. The CDR3 has 14 amino acids.

The V and J genes are TRBV6-1 and TRBJ1-6, with 7 bases identical to TRBD1. This CDR3 spans 14 amino acids. V shed 9 bases and J 6 bases; nucleotides not matched to a gene: 8. Germline CDR1 MNHNS, CDR2 SASEGT. CDR3 amino acids: CASARDSLNSPLHF. For the CDR3, the DNA is TGTGCCAGTGCCCGGGACAGTCTTAATTCACCCCTCCACTTT.

This chain connects TRBV15 to TRBJ2-5; the D is unclear. Germline-derived CDR1 and CDR2 are LNHNV and YYDKDF (reference sequence). V dropped 1 base and J dropped 2 bases, with 11 bases sitting between them. The CDR3 covers 15 residues. CDR3 sequence (DNA): TGTGCCACCAGCAGAGCGGGTGCAGAACAAGAGACCCAGTACTTC. This sequence encodes CATSRAGAEQETQYF.

The table lists this clone with a count of one. The J gene is TRBJ2-1, the V gene TRBV5-1; TRBD2 matches 9 bases. Germline V CDR1 and CDR2: SGHRS, YFSETQ. This CDR3 has 14 amino acids. The V and J ends lost 7 bases and 2 bases, in that order; junction bases with no gene match: 4. The CDR3: CASGREGPYNEQFF. The CDR3 DNA is TGCGCCAGCGGGCGGGAGGGCCCCTACAATGAGCAGTTCTTC.

The V call is TRBV5-1, the J call TRBJ1-5; D is undetermined. This CDR3 spans 15 amino acids. The V gene lost 4 bases and the J gene lost 3 bases, with 14 bases spanning the gap. Per germline, CDR1 SGHRS and CDR2 YFSETQ. The CDR3 coding sequence is TGCGCCAGCAGCCGGTTTTGGATTAACAATCAGCCCCAGCATTTT. This codes for CASSRFWINNQPQHF.

The V gene is TRBV6-6, the J gene TRBJ2-1; 12 nucleotides agree with TRBD2. The germline V gene encodes CDR1 MNHNY and CDR2 SVGAGI (reference sequence). The CDR3 is 15 amino acids. The ends lost 5 bases at V and 5 bases at J; junction bases unmatched: 4. The CDR3 coding sequence is TGTGCCAGCAGTCGTTGGACTAGCGGGAACAATGAGCAGTTCTTC. The encoded protein is CASSRWTSGNNEQFF.

V usage is TRBV7-9 and J usage is TRBJ2-2, with D possibly matching TRBD1 (6 bases). The length of the CDR3 is 14 residues. Germline V gives CDR1 SEHNR, CDR2 FQNEAQ (reference sequence). V lost 8 bases, J lost 3 bases, and 13 bases lay in between. The CDR3 is CASFPGTYTGELFF. CDR3 nucleotides: TGTGCCAGCTTTCCCGGGACATACACCGGGGAGCTGTTTTTT.

This clone was detected once. The gene calls are TRBV5-4 and TRBJ1-5; D ambiguous. The CDR3 loop spans 14 amino acids. Looked up from germline, CDR1 is SGHNT and CDR2 is YYREEE (reference sequence). The V and J ends lost 4 bases and 2 bases respectively, with 10 bases between them. The CDR3 region has the DNA TGTGCCAGCAGCCCGTTTGTTGGCAATCAGCCCCAGCATTTT. Translation gives CASSPFVGNQPQHF.

This clone was picked up a small number of times. The chain carries TRBV13 and TRBJ2-1; D unresolved. Germline lookup yields CDR1 PRHDT and CDR2 FYEKMQ (reference sequence). CDR3 size: 14 residues. Trimming took 1 base from V and 6 from J, leaving 10 bases between them. The CDR3 sequence is CASSLDYNLNEQFF. In DNA form, the CDR3 reads TGTGCCAGCAGCTTAGACTACAACCTCAATGAGCAGTTCTTC.

The rearrangement uses TRBV19 and TRBJ1-5; D gene uncertain. Germline V lookup: CDR1 LNHDA, CDR2 SQIVND (reference sequence). V shed 9 bases and J shed 1 base, with 19 bases lying between them. The CDR3 length is 16 residues. CDR3 nucleotides: TGTGCCAGCCTGGCCGCAGGCGGTATGAGCAATCAGCCCCAGCATTTT. Translation: CASLAAGGMSNQPQHF.

The chain recombines TRBV27 with TRBJ2-2, with unresolved D. This CDR3 contains 13 residues. From germline, CDR1 is MNHEY and CDR2 SMNVEV (reference sequence). V was trimmed by 0 bases and J by 1 base, leaving 0 bases between them. The CDR3 DNA follows: TGTGCCAGCAGTTTATCGAACACCGGGGAGCTGTTTTTT. Its protein is CASSLSNTGELFF.

This clone was counted only a few times. The chain links TRBV5-1 to TRBJ1-4; the match to TRBD1 covers 7 bases. CDR3 size: 14 residues. The J segment lost 8 bases and the V segment lost 4 bases, leaving 8 bases of the junction unmatched. CDR1 SGHRS and CDR2 YFSETQ come from the germline V gene. The CDR3 DNA reads as TGCGCCAGCAGCGTCGGACAGGCGGGGGAAAAACTGTTTTTT. Translated: CASSVGQAGEKLFF.

The chain links TRBV27 to TRBJ2-6; D call uncertain. Germline-derived CDR1 and CDR2 are MNHEY and SMNVEV (reference sequence). V was trimmed by 2 bases and J by 1 base, leaving 6 bases between them. This CDR3 contains 15 residues. The CDR3 bases are TGTGCCAGCAGTTTAATACCTTCTGGGGCCAACGTCCTGACTTTC. Amino acids: CASSLIPSGANVLTF.

The chain combines TRBV10-3 with TRBJ1-2; 8 nucleotides match TRBD1. CDR1 ENHRY and CDR2 SYGVKD come from the germline V gene. V gave up 6 bases and J gave up 7 bases; unmatched junction bases: 16. The CDR3 length is 16 residues. The CDR3 region is CAIRKTAGGISFGYTF. CDR3 nucleotides: TGTGCCATCAGGAAAACCGCAGGGGGCATATCGTTTGGCTACACCTTC.

The CDR3: CASSPSTGTPYGYTF. For the CDR3, the DNA is TGTGCCAGCAGCCCCTCCACCGGGACTCCCTATGGCTACACCTTC. The rearrangement links TRBV6-1 to TRBJ1-2; TRBD1 might be the D (5 bases). The CDR3 is 15 amino acids. Trimming left V 6 bases short and J 4 bases short, with 18 bases between. The V gene's germline CDR1 is MNHNS and CDR2 SASEGT.

The V and J genes are TRBV29-1 and TRBJ1-2, with TRBD1 as a possible D gene (5 bases). CDR1 and CDR2 from the germline V gene are SQVTM and ANQGSEA. V shed 4 bases and J shed 6 bases, with 9 bases lying between them. CDR3 size: 11 residues. CDR3 nucleotide sequence: TGCAGCGTTGTTGGGGCCAATGGCTACACCTTC. It codes for CSVVGANGYTF. The complete variable domain, with remaining parts taken from reference TRBV29-1 and TRBJ1-2, reads SAVISQKPSRDICQRGTSLTIQCQVDSQVTMMFWYRQQPGQSLTLIATANQGSEATYESGFVIDKFPISRPNLTFSTLTVSNMSPEDSSIYLCSVVGANGYTFGSGTRLTVV.

The chain carries TRBV6-5 and TRBJ1-2; D is unresolved. Germline CDR1 is MNHEY and CDR2 is SVGAGI. The ends were cut back, 2 bases at V and 3 bases at J, with 7 bases in the middle. This CDR3 has 13 amino acids. Here the CDR3 reads CASSYNEYYGYTF. The CDR3 bases are TGTGCCAGCAGTTACAACGAATACTATGGCTACACCTTC.

The chain links TRBV19 to TRBJ1-1; D is ambiguous. V lost 6 bases, J lost 1 base, and 12 bases lay in between. This CDR3 comprises 14 residues. Germline loops: CDR1 LNHDA, CDR2 SQIVND (reference sequence). CDR3 in amino acids: CASSYLGGNTEAFF. CDR3 bases: TGTGCCAGTAGCTACTTGGGAGGGAACACTGAAGCTTTCTTT.

This clone was seen a handful of times. The rearrangement links TRBV11-2 to TRBJ2-7, with D possibly being TRBD2 (5 bases). The CDR3 length is 12 residues. Germline CDR1 reads SGHAT; CDR2 reads FQNNGV. The V gene lost 0 bases and the J gene lost 9 bases, with 9 bases spanning the gap. CDR3 amino acids: CASSLDPGLQYF. CDR3 nucleotide sequence: TGTGCCAGCAGCTTAGATCCGGGGTTGCAGTACTTC.

This rearrangement joins TRBV2 to TRBJ2-7; the D is unclear. The V gene's germline CDR1 is SNHLY and CDR2 FYNNEI. The CDR3 runs to 11 residues. V was shortened by 0 bases and J by 6 bases, with 3 bases between the two germline ends. DNA of the CDR3: TGTGCCAGCAGTGAAGCGCGCGAGCAGTACTTC. It translates to CASSEAREQYF.